This T cell receptor (beta chain) was sequenced during a study of blood T cell repertoires in COVID-19. Measured with immunoSEQ multiplex PCR; TCRdb has only the in-frame clones, and not every one. The table lists a few hundred thousand clones, 84% of them singletons. Cohorts were determined from participant-reported clinical history. The CDR3 spans 14 residues. The germline CDR1 and CDR2 sequences are SEHNR and FQNEAQ (reference sequence). The V gene lost 1 base and the J gene lost 3 bases, with 9 bases spanning the gap. The chain carries TRBV7-9 and TRBJ2-5; D is perhaps TRBD2 (5 bases). The sequencing input was PBMCs or T cells enriched from blood (not recorded which). This clonotype was sampled from a middle-aged woman who had recovered from COVID-19. The CDR3 loop reads CASSLVGLKETQYF. The CDR3 nucleotides read TGTGCCAGCAGCTTAGTCGGACTGAAAGAGACCCAGTACTTC. Drawing the rest from reference TRBV7-9 and TRBJ2-5, the complete variable domain is DTGVSQNPRHKITKRGQNVTFRCDPISEHNRLYWYRQTLGQGPEFLTYFQNEAQLEKSRLLSDRFSAERPKGSFSTLEIQRTEQGDSAMYLCASSLVGLKETQYFGPGTRLLVL.